The rows below give T cell receptor beta chains drawn from one sample of a study of tumor-infiltrating lymphocytes in primary liver carcinoma. TCRdb fed the multiplex PCR reads into MiXCR, producing one record per CDR3 protein. The profile shows approximately 300,000 distinct CDR3 sequences, 60% to 80% of them singletons. Source material: peripheral blood. Every receptor here comes from a man in his forties with primary liver carcinoma and hepatitis B virus infection. The CDR3 runs from the conserved cysteine through the conserved F or W. D genes are given only for firm matches.

NA TRBJ1-1 TRBV12-3/TRBV12-4 CASASGTEAFF
NA TRBJ2-7 TRBV18 CPSSSTTRRGAASEQYF
NA TRBJ2-5 TRBV11-1 CASRPYSPRETQYF
NA TRBJ2-1 TRBV6-1 CTSCGPLFGNEQFF
NA TRBJ2-3 TRBV10-2 CASIGGPRFTYTQYF
TRBD1 TRBJ2-2 TRBV5-5 CASNIGGATGELFF
TRBD2 TRBJ2-5 TRBV6-5 CASSPSGIEETQYF
NA TRBJ2-3 TRBV14 CASSPRKDTQYF
NA TRBJ2-5 TRBV14 CASSQETETQYF
TRBD2 TRBJ2-5 TRBV11-2 CASSLTGTRGRGGQETQYF
NA TRBJ2-7 TRBV12-3/TRBV12-4 CAGSLDRGKKQYF
NA TRBJ2-7 TRBV11-2 CASKTHSYEQYF
TRBD2 TRBJ2-1 TRBV11-3 CASNQAASGRAVEQFF
NA TRBJ2-3 TRBV5-4 CASSSEISVRDTQYF
NA TRBJ2-5 TRBV30 CAWSRTSQETQYF
NA TRBJ2-5 TRBV29-1 CSAEGDPQETQYF
TRBD2 TRBJ2-2 TRBV11-2 CVSSLVAGGSLTGELFF
NA TRBJ2-5 TRBV5-5 CASSLESGPRETQYF
NA TRBJ1-2 TRBV5-1 CASSLGQAWLGTF
NA TRBJ1-4 TRBV11-2 CASSLRPGGKLFF
TRBD1 TRBJ1-2 TRBV12-3/TRBV12-4 CVSSLEGAYGYTF
NA TRBJ1-5 TRBV28 CASSLRKGRGSQPQHF
NA TRBJ2-3 TRBV11-1 CARSLAPDSMQYF
NA TRBJ1-1 TRBV5-5 CASSEGPVATEAFF
TRBD1 TRBJ2-1 TRBV6-6 CASNKRGGQGAIGVDEQFF
NA TRBJ2-6 TRBV6-5 CASSPSGAASSGANVLTF
NA TRBJ2-3 TRBV30 CAWSWGKQAYTDTQYF
NA TRBJ1-1 TRBV6-5 CASSYSTGFFNTEAFF
NA TRBJ2-5 TRBV6-1 CATLRAGAPVGVGQETQYF
TRBD1 TRBJ1-4 TRBV28 CASSPPGQATTNEKLFF
NA TRBJ2-7 TRBV5-1 CASSRDVSYEQYF
NA TRBJ2-1 TRBV7-9 CASSYREVGNEEFF
NA TRBJ2-2 TRBV11-1 CGSSNQDTNTGELFF
NA TRBJ2-7 TRBV11-1 CACNLRATSYEQYF
TRBD1 TRBJ1-2 TRBV12-3/TRBV12-4 CASSSYADRGGYTF
NA TRBJ2-1 TRBV10-3 CAISESVDGQFF
NA TRBJ2-3 TRBV5-4 CASSLTAATDTQYF
TRBD2 TRBJ2-1 TRBV4-3 CASSRGTSGSNEQFF
TRBD1 TRBJ1-1 TRBV5-1 CASTYQGVSTEAFF
TRBD1 TRBJ2-3 TRBV28 CASTPGQGFGDTQYF
NA TRBJ2-5 TRBV7-2 CASSSLRVVGSQETQYF
NA TRBJ2-3 TRBV29-1 CSVEGRQGTDTQYF
TRBD1 TRBJ1-4 TRBV5-4 CANSPGQDSEKLFF
NA TRBJ2-1 TRBV5-1 CASRFGINLTVDEQFF
NA TRBJ1-3 TRBV6-1 CVSSDAGRSGNTIYF
TRBD2 TRBJ2-3 TRBV20-1 CSPRAGGSTDTQYF
TRBD1 TRBJ1-2 TRBV11-1 CASSRDRGANYGYTF
NA TRBJ2-3 TRBV7-8 CARSSPSTGFTDTQYF
TRBD1 TRBJ1-6 TRBV5-5 CASSLTGRSPLHF
NA TRBJ1-3 TRBV4-2 CASSQETETSGNTVYF
NA TRBJ2-3 TRBV5-8 CAGSYYTDTQYF
NA TRBJ2-5 TRBV28 CASSFNRGGTQYF
TRBD2 TRBJ2-1 TRBV30 CAWREPIAGRTYNEQFF
TRBD1 TRBJ2-3 TRBV5-1 CASSLMRGGEDTQYF
NA TRBJ1-5 TRBV10-3 CAISDRNRGEDQPQHF
TRBD1 TRBJ1-2 TRBV7-9 CASSQEGAATCGYTF
TRBD1 TRBJ2-2 TRBV12-3/TRBV12-4 CARWDSNIGELLF